This paragraph covers one TCR beta chain sequence. The antigen is unknown. Here immunoSEQ multiplex PCR was the method, and the copy in TCRdb shows in-frame clones only, minus some. This sample has 30,000 to 40,000 clones, with about 88% found just once. This entry comes from a study of OX40 agonist ivuxolimab in advanced cancers. Across the whole study: Participants, roughly 81% male, averaged roughly 60 years of age, ranging from roughly 23 to 90. Study-wide findings and caveats: Expanded clones tended on average to be more numerous among CD8+ T cells than CD4+.

Here the sequenced sample was CD4+ or CD8+ T cells sorted from blood, taken in a trial of the OX40 agonist ivuxolimab. The TCR was taken from an adult with an advanced solid tumor such as melanoma, head and neck, liver or kidney cancer.

DNA of the CDR3: TGTGCCAGCATCGGACTAGCGGGAGTGGACAATGAGCAGTTCTTC. The encoded protein is CASIGLAGVDNEQFF. The chain recombines TRBV5-7 with TRBJ2-1, with TRBD2 matching over 13 bases. TRBV5-7 is flagged as an ORF with uncertain function. CDR3 size: 15 residues. Unmatched junction bases numbered 5, after V lost 6 bases and J lost 5 bases.